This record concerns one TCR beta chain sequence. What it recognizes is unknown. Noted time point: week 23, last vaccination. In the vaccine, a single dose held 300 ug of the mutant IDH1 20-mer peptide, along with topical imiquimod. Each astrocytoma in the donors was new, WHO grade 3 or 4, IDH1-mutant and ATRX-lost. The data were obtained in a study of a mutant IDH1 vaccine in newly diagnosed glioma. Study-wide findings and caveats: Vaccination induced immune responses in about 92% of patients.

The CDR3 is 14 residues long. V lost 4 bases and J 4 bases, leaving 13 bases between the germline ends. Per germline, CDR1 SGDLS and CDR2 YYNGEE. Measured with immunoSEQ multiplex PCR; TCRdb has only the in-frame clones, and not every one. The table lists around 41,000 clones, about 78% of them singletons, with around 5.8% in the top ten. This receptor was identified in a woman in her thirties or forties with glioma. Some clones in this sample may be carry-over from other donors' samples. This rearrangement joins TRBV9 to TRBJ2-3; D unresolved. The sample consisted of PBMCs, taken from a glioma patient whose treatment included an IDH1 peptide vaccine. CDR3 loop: CASSPGGLADTQYF. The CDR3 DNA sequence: TGTGCCAGCAGCCCCGGTGGTTTGGCAGATACGCAGTATTTT.